What follows are 16 T cell receptor beta chains derived from one specimen sequenced in a study of blood T cell repertoires in COVID-19. The method was immunoSEQ multiplex PCR; TCRdb's version includes in-frame clones alone and lacks a portion of them. The sample holds approximately 160,000 clones; approximately 86% are singletons and the top ten take about 7%. Sequenced sample: peripheral blood. All receptors come from a man aged 45-60 years with active or convalescent COVID-19.

The chain carries TRBV4-1 and TRBJ1-2; a weak D match, TRBD1 (6 bases). The V and J ends lost 3 bases and 4 bases respectively, with 15 bases between them. The CDR3 covers 15 residues. Germline loops: CDR1 MGHRA, CDR2 YSYEKL. CDR3 loop: CASSQTRTVRYGYTF. CDR3 bases: TGCGCCAGCAGCCAGACTCGGACAGTCCGCTATGGCTACACCTTC.

The chain links TRBV2 to TRBJ1-4, with a tentative D call TRBD1 (6 bases). Germline CDR1 and CDR2: SNHLY and FYNNEI. Deletions cut 7 bases from V and 6 bases from J, with 9 bases between. This CDR3 region has 12 residues. This chain's CDR3 is CASIGGDEKLFF. DNA for the CDR3: TGTGCCAGCATAGGGGGTGATGAAAAACTGTTTTTT.

Written as DNA, the CDR3 is TGTGCCAGCAGCTTTCCTCTAGCGGGCCCTAGGGATACGCAGTATTTT. It yields the protein CASSFPLAGPRDTQYF. The chain employs TRBV7-9 and TRBJ2-3; 8 positions agree with TRBD2. The CDR3 length is 16 residues. Unmatched junction bases numbered 11, after V lost 3 bases and J lost 6 bases. The germline V gene encodes CDR1 SEHNR and CDR2 FQNEAQ (reference sequence).

This clone was recorded a few times. The CDR3 nucleotides read TGTGCCAGCAGCTTATCAGGCTACAATAGCAATCAGCCCCAGCATTTT. Translated: CASSLSGYNSNQPQHF. The V gene is TRBV7-8, the J gene TRBJ1-5; D call uncertain. V was cut by 2 bases and J by 0 bases, with 11 bases left in between. The germline V gene has CDR1 SGHVS and CDR2 FQNEAQ. This CDR3 region has 16 residues.

The sample holds many counts of this clone. This chain joins TRBV6-5 and TRBJ2-2; no clear D. The CDR3 runs 14 residues. From germline, CDR1 is MNHEY and CDR2 SVGAGI. V gave up 5 bases and J gave up 1 base, with 8 bases separating them. The DNA of the CDR3 is TGTGCCAGCAGTCGACACCGGAACACCGGGGAGCTGTTTTTT. It translates to CASSRHRNTGELFF.

CDR3 sequence: CAIRVGDKSGNTIYF. The CDR3 DNA reads as TGTGCCATCAGGGTGGGAGACAAGAGTGGAAACACCATATATTTT. V and J are TRBV10-3 and TRBJ1-3; D remains ambiguous. Per germline, CDR1 ENHRY and CDR2 SYGVKD. CDR3 length: 15 amino acids. V lost 6 bases and J lost 3, with 15 bases in between.

The chain carries TRBV6-6 and TRBJ2-2; unclear D gene. There are 15 residues in the CDR3. V was trimmed by 0 bases and J by 6 bases, leaving 11 bases between them. Germline V CDR1 and CDR2: MNHNY, SVGAGI (reference sequence). The CDR3 coding sequence is TGTGCCAGCAGTTACTCGACCAGGCCCCCCGGGGAGCTGTTTTTT. Residues: CASSYSTRPPGELFF.

The chain combines TRBV4-3 with TRBJ2-1, with D possibly matching TRBD2 (6 bases). The germline CDR1 and CDR2 sequences are LGHNA and YSLEER. Trimming stripped 3 bases from V and 9 bases from J, with 12 bases between. The CDR3 totals 13 residues. This CDR3 is CASSQREVGEQFF. The CDR3 DNA reads as TGCGCCAGCAGCCAGAGGGAGGTAGGTGAGCAGTTCTTC.

This chain links TRBV5-1 with TRBJ2-7; D is perhaps TRBD2 (5 bases). Germline CDR1 is SGHRS and CDR2 is YFSETQ. Trimming pared 4 bases from V and 2 bases from J, leaving 10 bases between. This CDR3 is built from 13 residues. The CDR3 reads CASSNGVTYEQYF. Written as DNA, the CDR3 is TGCGCCAGCAGCAACGGGGTGACCTACGAGCAGTACTTC.

The chain uses TRBV6-5 and TRBJ1-4; D may be TRBD1 (5 bases). Trimming left V 7 bases short and J 8 bases short, with 14 bases between. CDR1 is MNHEY, CDR2 SVGAGI, per germline. The length of the CDR3 is 13 residues. CDR3 sequence (DNA): TGTGCCAGCACCGCGGACAAGTTCGAAAAACTGTTTTTT. Translating it yields CASTADKFEKLFF.

This chain links TRBV5-1 with TRBJ1-3; D may be TRBD1 (6 bases). Trimming removed 3 bases at V and 6 bases at J, with 19 bases between. Germline V lookup: CDR1 SGHRS, CDR2 YFSETQ. The CDR3 sequence is 16 residues long. The CDR3, as DNA: TGCGCCAGCAGCTCGACCGGGACACCTCCCGAAAACACCATATATTTT. This encodes CASSSTGTPPENTIYF. Based on the CDR3 plus reference TRBV5-1 and TRBJ1-3, the full variable domain is KAGVTQTPRYLIKTRGQQVTLSCSPISGHRSVSWYQQTPGQGLQFLFEYFSETQRNKGNFPGRFSGRQFSNSRSEMNVSTLELGDSALYLCASSSTGTPPENTIYFGEGSWLTVV.

CDR3 bases: TGTGCCAGCAGTTTCCAGGGTGGGGCCAACGTCCTGACTTTC. As protein: CASSFQGGANVLTF. The chain links TRBV27 to TRBJ2-6; tentatively, D is TRBD1 (5 bases). The CDR3 runs to 14 residues. Germline lookup yields CDR1 MNHEY and CDR2 SMNVEV (reference sequence). Trimming left V 3 bases short and J 3 bases short, with 6 bases between.

This chain links TRBV6-1 with TRBJ1-1, with D uncertain. Germline loops: CDR1 MNHNS, CDR2 SASEGT. This CDR3 comprises 14 residues. The V end lost 2 bases, the J end lost 4 bases, and 11 bases lay between the germline ends. The CDR3 region has the DNA TGTGCCAGCAGTGAACGGCAGGCCCTCACTGAAGCTTTCTTT. As protein: CASSERQALTEAFF.

In DNA form, the CDR3 reads TGTGCCAGCAGCTACAACCAGGGGACCGGGGAGCTGTTTTTT. It yields the protein CASSYNQGTGELFF. The chain couples TRBV7-8 to TRBJ2-2, with D possibly TRBD1 on 6 matching bases. Trimming pared 4 bases from V and 5 bases from J, leaving 11 bases between. The CDR3 spans 14 residues. Per the germline V gene, CDR1 is SGHVS and CDR2 is FQNEAQ.

The chain employs TRBV24-1 and TRBJ2-1, with D unclear. The CDR3 spans 15 residues. V was shortened by 3 bases and J by 5 bases, with 13 bases between the two germline ends. Germline lookup yields CDR1 KGHDR and CDR2 SFDVKD. The chain's CDR3 is CATSDPPPRDNEQFF. The DNA for the CDR3 is TGTGCCACCAGTGATCCTCCACCCCGGGACAATGAGCAGTTCTTC.

The chain links TRBV7-2 to TRBJ2-5, with a weak D call TRBD2 (6 bases). Germline V gene lookup returns CDR1 SGHTA and CDR2 FQGNSA. The CDR3 has 13 residues. V was clipped by 8 bases and J by 5 bases, with 15 bases between them. CDR3 DNA: TGTGCCAGCGCGCCGGGGACTTTGGAGACCCAGTACTTC. Translating gives CASAPGTLETQYF.